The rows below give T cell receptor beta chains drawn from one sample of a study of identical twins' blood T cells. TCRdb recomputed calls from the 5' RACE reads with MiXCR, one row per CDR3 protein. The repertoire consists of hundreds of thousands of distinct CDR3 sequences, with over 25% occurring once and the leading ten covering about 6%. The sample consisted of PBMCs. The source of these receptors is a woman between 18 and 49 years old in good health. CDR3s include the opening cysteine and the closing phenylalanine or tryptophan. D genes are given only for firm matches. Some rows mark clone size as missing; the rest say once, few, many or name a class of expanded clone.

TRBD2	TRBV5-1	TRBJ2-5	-	TGCGCCAGCAGCCTTCTAAGCGGGAGAGGAGAGACCCAGTACTTC	CASSLLSGRGETQYF
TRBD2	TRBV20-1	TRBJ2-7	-	TGCAGTGTGAGGGAATCGCGGGGGTCCAACGAGCAGTACTTC	CSVRESRGSNEQYF
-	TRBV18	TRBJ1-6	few	TGTGCCAGCTCACCAGGGGGGGATTCACCCCTCCACTTT	CASSPGGDSPLHF
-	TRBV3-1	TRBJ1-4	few	TGTGCCAGCAGCTCCCCTGGGGGGGGTGAAAAACTGTTTTTT	CASSSPGGGEKLFF
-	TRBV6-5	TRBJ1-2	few	TGTGCCAGCAGTTACCTAGGACGGACCTATGGCTACACCTTC	CASSYLGRTYGYTF
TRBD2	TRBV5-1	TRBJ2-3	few	TGCGCCAGCAGGGAAAGGACTAGCCAAAGCACAGATACGCAGTATTTT	CASRERTSQSTDTQYF
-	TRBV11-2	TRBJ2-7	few	TGTGCCAGCAGCTTAGGGGTGATCTACGAGCAGTACTTC	CASSLGVIYEQYF
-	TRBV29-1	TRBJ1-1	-	TGCAGCGTTACGAGTGGGGCGTACGAAGCTTTCTTT	CSVTSGAYEAFF
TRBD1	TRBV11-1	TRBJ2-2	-	TGTGCCAGCAGCCTACAGGGGGCGACGGCCGGGGAGCTGTTTTTT	CASSLQGATAGELFF
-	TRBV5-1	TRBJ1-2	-	TGCGCCAGCAGCTTGCCCCAGGGCAGCTTAGGCTACACCTTC	CASSLPQGSLGYTF
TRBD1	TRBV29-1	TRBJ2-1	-	TGCAGCGTACGGACAGGACCAATTTACAATGAGCAGTTCTTC	CSVRTGPIYNEQFF
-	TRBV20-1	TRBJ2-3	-	TGCAGTGCTACCCCGAGCACAGATACGCAGTATTTT	CSATPSTDTQYF
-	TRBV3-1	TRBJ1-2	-	TGTGCCAGCAGCCCCCGGCCTCCCGAGGGCGTCTATGGCTACACCTTC	CASSPRPPEGVYGYTF
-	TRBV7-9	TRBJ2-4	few	TGTGCCAGCAGCTTCGGCACGGGACCCTTAAACATTCAGTACTTC	CASSFGTGPLNIQYF
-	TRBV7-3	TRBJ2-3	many	TGTGCCAGCAGCTTGAGTGGGACAGATACGCAGTATTTT	CASSLSGTDTQYF
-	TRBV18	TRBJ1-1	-	TGTGCCAGCTCACGCCATACAAGGAACACTGAAGCTTTCTTT	CASSRHTRNTEAFF
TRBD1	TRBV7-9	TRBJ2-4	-	TGTGCCAGCAGCTTACCAGGGGGTCCCAACAAAAACATTCAGTACTTC	CASSLPGGPNKNIQYF
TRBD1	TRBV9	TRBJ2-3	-	TGTGCCAGCAGCGCTCCCGGGACACCCGGGACAGATACGCAGGATTTT	CASSAPGTPGTDTQDF
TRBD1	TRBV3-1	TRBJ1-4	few	TGTGCCAGCAGCCTAAGCTTGACAGGGGTCGGGGAAAAACTGTTTTTT	CASSLSLTGVGEKLFF
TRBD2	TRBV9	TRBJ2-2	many	TGTGCCAGCAGCGTACAAAGCGGGAGTCTCACCGGGGAGCTGTTTTTT	CASSVQSGSLTGELFF
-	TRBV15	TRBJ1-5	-	TGTACCACCAGCTCCTACACCTGGACGGCCCTTTGGGATCAGCCCCAGCATTTT	CTTSSYTWTALWDQPQHF